This T cell receptor beta chain appears in the sequencing data of a study of cytomegalovirus exposure and HLA in healthy donors. The PCR was carried out with 60 Vbeta primers and 13 Jbeta primers. Measured with immunoSEQ multiplex PCR; TCRdb has only the in-frame clones, and not every one. The top ten hold 3.5% to 4.5% of the sample, which has about 100,000 clones, 79% seen once. Worth noting for this clone: The antigen remains undetermined.

Whole-study findings and limits: The authors excluded some V segments, including TRBV6-2 and TRBV6-3, as indistinguishable. A later analysis found common viral pathogens apparently linked to several of the most significant clusters.

The CDR3 is 15 residues long. V shed 8 bases, J shed 4 bases, and the junction held 8 bases outside the gene matches. Germline V lookup: CDR1 MGHRA, CDR2 YSYEKL. The sample was PBMCs. The gene calls are TRBV4-1 and TRBJ2-5; 12 nucleotides agree with TRBD2. The sequence derives from a female donor in good health and CMV-seropositive. The CDR3 DNA follows: TGCGCCAGCGGAATGGGACTAGCGGGCGGAGAGACCCAGTACTTC. It translates to CASGMGLAGGETQYF.